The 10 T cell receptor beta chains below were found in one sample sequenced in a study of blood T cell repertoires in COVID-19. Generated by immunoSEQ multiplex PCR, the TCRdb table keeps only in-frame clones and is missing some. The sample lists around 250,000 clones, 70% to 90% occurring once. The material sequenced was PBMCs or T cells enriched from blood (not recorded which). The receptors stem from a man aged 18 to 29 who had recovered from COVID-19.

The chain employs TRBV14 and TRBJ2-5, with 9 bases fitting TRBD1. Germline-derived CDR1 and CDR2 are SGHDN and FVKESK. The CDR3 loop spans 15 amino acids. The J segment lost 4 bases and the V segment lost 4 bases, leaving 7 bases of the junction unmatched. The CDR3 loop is CASSPTTGGRETQYF. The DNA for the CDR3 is TGTGCCAGCAGCCCAACCACAGGGGGCAGAGAGACCCAGTACTTC.

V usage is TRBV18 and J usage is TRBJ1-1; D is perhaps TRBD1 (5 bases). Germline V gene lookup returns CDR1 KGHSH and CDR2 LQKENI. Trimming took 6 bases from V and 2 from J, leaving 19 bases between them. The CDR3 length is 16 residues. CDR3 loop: CASSQNSRDLNTEAFF. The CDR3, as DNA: TGTGCCAGCTCCCAGAACTCCCGGGACTTAAACACTGAAGCTTTCTTT.

CDR3 loop: CASRSGMIGSEQFF. The CDR3 DNA sequence: TGTGCCAGCCGATCAGGAATGATTGGGAGTGAGCAGTTCTTC. The chain employs TRBV6-5 and TRBJ2-1; D may be TRBD2 (5 bases). The germline gives CDR1 MNHEY, CDR2 SVGAGI. CDR3 length: 14 residues. V lost 8 bases and J lost 9, with 20 bases in between.

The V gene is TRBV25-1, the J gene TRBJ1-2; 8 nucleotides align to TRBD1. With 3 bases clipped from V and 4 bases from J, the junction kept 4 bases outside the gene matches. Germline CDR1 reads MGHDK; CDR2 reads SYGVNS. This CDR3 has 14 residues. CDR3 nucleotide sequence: TGTGCCAGCAGTGACCTACAGGGGGGCTATGGCTACACCTTC. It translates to CASSDLQGGYGYTF.

In DNA, the CDR3 is TGTGCCATCAGTGAGCGGGGGAACAACAATGAGCAGTTCTTC. Amino acids: CAISERGNNNEQFF. This chain uses TRBV10-3 with TRBJ2-1, with D possibly being TRBD2 (6 bases). This CDR3 spans 14 amino acids. Germline V CDR1 and CDR2: ENHRY, SYGVKD. V was trimmed by 2 bases and J by 5 bases, leaving 10 bases between them.

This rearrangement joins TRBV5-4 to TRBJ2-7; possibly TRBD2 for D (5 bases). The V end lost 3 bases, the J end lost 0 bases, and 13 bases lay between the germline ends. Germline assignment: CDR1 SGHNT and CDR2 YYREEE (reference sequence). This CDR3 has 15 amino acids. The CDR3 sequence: CASSYGDGSSYEQYF. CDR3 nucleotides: TGTGCCAGCAGCTACGGGGATGGGAGCTCCTACGAGCAGTACTTC.

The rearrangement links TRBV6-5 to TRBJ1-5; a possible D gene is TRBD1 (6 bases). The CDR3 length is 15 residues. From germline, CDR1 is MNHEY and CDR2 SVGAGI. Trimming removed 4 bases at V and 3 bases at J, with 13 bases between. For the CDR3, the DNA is TGTGCCAGCAGTTTACAGGGCCGGGACAATCAGCCCCAGCATTTT. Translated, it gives CASSLQGRDNQPQHF.

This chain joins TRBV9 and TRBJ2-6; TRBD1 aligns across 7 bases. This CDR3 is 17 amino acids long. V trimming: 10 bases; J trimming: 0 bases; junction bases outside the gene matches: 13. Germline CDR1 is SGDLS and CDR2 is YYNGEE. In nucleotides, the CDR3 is TGTGCCTCCTCAGGGGACAGCCTGAGCTCTGGGGCCAACGTCCTGACTTTC. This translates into CASSGDSLSSGANVLTF.

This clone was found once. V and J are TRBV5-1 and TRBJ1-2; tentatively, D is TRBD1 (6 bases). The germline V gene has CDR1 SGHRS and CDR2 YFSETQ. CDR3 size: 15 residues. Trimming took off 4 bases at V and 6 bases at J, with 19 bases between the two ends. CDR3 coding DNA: TGCGCCAGCAGCCAGTTGGGGGCGGGAGTAGATGGCTACACCTTC. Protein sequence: CASSQLGAGVDGYTF.

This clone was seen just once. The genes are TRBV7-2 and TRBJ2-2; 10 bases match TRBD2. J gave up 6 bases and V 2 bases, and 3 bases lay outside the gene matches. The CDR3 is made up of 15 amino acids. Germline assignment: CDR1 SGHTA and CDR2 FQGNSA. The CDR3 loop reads CASSLWGLASGELFF. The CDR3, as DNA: TGTGCCAGCAGCTTATGGGGACTAGCGTCCGGGGAGCTGTTTTTT.